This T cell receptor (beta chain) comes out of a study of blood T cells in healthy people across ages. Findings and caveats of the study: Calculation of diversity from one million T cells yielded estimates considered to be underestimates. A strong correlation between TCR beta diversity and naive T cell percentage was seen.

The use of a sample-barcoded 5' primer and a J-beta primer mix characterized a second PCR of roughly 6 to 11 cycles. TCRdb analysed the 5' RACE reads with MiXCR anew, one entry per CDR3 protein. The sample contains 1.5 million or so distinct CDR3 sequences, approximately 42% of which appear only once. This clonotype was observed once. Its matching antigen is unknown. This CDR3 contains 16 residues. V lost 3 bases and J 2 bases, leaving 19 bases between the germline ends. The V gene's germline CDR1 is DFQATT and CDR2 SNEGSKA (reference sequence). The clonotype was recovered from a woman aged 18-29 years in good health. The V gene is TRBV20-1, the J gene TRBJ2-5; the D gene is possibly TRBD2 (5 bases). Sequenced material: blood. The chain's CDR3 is CSARTATRLTQETQYF. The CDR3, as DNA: TGCAGTGCTAGGACTGCGACCAGACTAACGCAAGAGACCCAGTACTTC.